This T cell receptor (beta chain) was documented in a study of CD8+ T cells in alopecia areata. Turning to the study itself: Among treated patients, severity was scored by affected scalp area percentage. Whole-study results and caveats: Persistence in scalp and blood during tofacitinib was observed for many expanded lesional clones. Tofacitinib delivered significant drops in scalp clonality and in expanded CD8+ clones among the top 100.

Comments on this clone: Its antigen is unidentified.

As the sequencing template, cDNA was produced by extracting RNA and reverse transcribing it. The data were produced by immunoSEQ multiplex PCR, yet TCRdb's version contains in-frame clones alone and is incomplete. The data contain around 190,000 clones, roughly three fifths of them singletons. Treatment denoted: oral pan-JAK inhibitor, 5-10 mg twice daily. Those with alopecia areata gave lesional scalp punch biopsies and peripheral blood. CDR3 length equals 11 residues. Deletions cut 5 bases from V and 8 bases from J, with 7 bases between. Germline V CDR1 and CDR2: MNHEY, SMNVEV (reference sequence). The V gene is TRBV27, the J gene TRBJ2-1, with D perhaps matching TRBD2 (5 bases). The input for sequencing was CD4+ T cells sorted from blood, taken at week 4, from a patient treated with tofacitinib. The TCR comes from a human donor with alopecia areata. The CDR3 spells CASSLEDEQFF. Written as DNA, the CDR3 is TGTGCCAGCAGTCTGGAGGATGAGCAGTTCTTC.